The clone carrying this T cell receptor beta chain has a single count. As yet, its antigen is unknown. The record originates from a study of vaccination and CD4 T cells after COVID-19. Looking at the study overall: Two of the convalescents were Hispanic, and convalescents were six males and four females.

Stated treatment: roughly 11-day PBMC culture with coronavirus spike peptide pools or control peptides (ViraFEST assay). Fresh medium (containing IL-2) replaced half the medium on days 3 and 7. The Oncomine TCR Beta short-read assay sequenced DNA from cultured CD4+ T cells. TCRdb ran MiXCR on the PCR reads and lists one entry per CDR3 protein. The sample contains more than 13,000 distinct CDR3 sequences, around 60% of which appear only once. What was sequenced was CD4+ T cells from blood, cultured in vitro. The source of this sequence is a human donor who had recovered from COVID-19.

The CDR3 DNA reads TGTGCCAGCAGCTTAGGAGGGAACGTGGCAGATACGCAGTATTTT. It encodes CASSLGGNVADTQYF. This chain connects TRBV11-3 to TRBJ2-3; TRBD2 might be the D (5 bases). The length of the CDR3 is 15 residues. Looked up from germline, CDR1 is SGHNT and CDR2 is YENEEA. V shed 1 base and J shed 4 bases, with 12 bases lying between them.